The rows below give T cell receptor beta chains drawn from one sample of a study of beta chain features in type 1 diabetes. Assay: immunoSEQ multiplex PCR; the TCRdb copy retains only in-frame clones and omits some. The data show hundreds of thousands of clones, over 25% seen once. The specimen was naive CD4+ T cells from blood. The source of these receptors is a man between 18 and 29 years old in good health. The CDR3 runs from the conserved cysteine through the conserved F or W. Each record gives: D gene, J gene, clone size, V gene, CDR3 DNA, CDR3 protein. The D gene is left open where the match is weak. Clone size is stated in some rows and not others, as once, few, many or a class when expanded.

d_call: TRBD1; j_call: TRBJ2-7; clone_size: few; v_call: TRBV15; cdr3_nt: TGTGCCACCAGCGCAGGGACAGGGGGACTGGCCTACGAGCAGTACTTC; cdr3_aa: CATSAGTGGLAYEQYF
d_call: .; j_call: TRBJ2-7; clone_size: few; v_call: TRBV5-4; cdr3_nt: TGTGCCAGCAGCACCGACGCCTACGAGCAGTACTTC; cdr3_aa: CASSTDAYEQYF
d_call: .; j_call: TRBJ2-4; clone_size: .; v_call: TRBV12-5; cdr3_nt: TGTGCTAGTGGTTCAGCGGGTCGAGCCAAAAACATTCAGTACTTC; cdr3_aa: CASGSAGRAKNIQYF
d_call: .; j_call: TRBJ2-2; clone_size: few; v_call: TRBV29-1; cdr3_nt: TGCAGCGTTGAGGGACTTCTCAACACCGGGGAGCTGTTTTTT; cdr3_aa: CSVEGLLNTGELFF
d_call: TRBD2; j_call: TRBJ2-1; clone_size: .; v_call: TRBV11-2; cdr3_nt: TGTGCCAGCAGCCCGAGACTAGCGGGGGAAGCCTACAATGAGCAGTTCTTC; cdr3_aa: CASSPRLAGEAYNEQFF
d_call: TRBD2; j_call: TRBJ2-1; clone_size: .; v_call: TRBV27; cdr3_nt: TGTGCCAGCAGTCGAAGACTAGCGGGGATTTACAATGAGCAGTTCTTC; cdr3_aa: CASSRRLAGIYNEQFF
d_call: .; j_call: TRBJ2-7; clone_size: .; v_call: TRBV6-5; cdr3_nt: TGTGCCAGCAGTTACCGGGGGGCCGGGTACGAGCAGTACTTC; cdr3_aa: CASSYRGAGYEQYF
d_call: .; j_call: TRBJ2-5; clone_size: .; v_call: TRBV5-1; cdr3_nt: TGCGCCAGCAGCTTGGAGGGGCGTGAGACCCAGTACTTC; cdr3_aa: CASSLEGRETQYF
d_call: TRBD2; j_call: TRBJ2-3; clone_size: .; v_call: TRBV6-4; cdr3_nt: TGTGCCAGCAGTCCAAGCGGGAGTAGCACAGATACGCAGTATTTT; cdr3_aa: CASSPSGSSTDTQYF
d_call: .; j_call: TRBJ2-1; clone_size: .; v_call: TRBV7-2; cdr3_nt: TGTGCCAGCCACTCGGGGATTCGAGATTACAATGAGCAGTTCTTC; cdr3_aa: CASHSGIRDYNEQFF
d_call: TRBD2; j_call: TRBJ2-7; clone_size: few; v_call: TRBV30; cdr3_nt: TGTGCCTGGAGTCAGCGGGGAGGACCTAGCGGGAGGCCCAACCAACAGTACTTC; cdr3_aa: CAWSQRGGPSGRPNQQYF
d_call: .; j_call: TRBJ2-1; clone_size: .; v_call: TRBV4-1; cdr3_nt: TGCGCCAGCAGCCAGGTACCAGGGACGATCTCCTACAATGAGCAGTTCTTC; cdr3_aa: CASSQVPGTISYNEQFF
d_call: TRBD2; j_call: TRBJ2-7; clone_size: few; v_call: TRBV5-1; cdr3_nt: TGCGCCAGCAGCTTTAGGACTAGCGGGGCCATCTACGAGCAGTACTTC; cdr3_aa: CASSFRTSGAIYEQYF
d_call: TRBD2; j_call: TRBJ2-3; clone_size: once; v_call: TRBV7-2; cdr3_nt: TGTGCCAGCAGCCCTCACCGGACTAGCGGATTAGATACGCAGTATTTT; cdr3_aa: CASSPHRTSGLDTQYF
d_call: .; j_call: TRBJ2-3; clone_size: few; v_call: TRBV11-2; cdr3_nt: TGTGCCAGCAGCCGGCCCTCCGGGATAGCGGGCACAGATACGCAGTATTTT; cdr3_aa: CASSRPSGIAGTDTQYF
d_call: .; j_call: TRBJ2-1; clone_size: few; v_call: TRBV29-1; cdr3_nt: TGCAGCGTTGGTCAGGGATCAAATGAGCAGTTCTTC; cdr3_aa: CSVGQGSNEQFF
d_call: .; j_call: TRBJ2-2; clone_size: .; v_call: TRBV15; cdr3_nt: TGTGCCACCAGCAGAGACAGGGGGGAGCTGTTTTTT; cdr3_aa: CATSRDRGELFF
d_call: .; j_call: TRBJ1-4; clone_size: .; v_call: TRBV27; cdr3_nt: TGTGCCAGCAGTCCATACCAGTTCGAAAAACTGTTTTTT; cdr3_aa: CASSPYQFEKLFF
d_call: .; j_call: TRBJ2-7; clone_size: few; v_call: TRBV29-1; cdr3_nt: TGCAGCGTTGATGGACAGGGAGGGGGCGAGCAGTACTTC; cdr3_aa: CSVDGQGGGEQYF
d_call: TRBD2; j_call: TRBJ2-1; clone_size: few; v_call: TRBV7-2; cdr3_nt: TGTGCCAGCAGCTTAGTCCGACTAGCGGGGACCAATGAGCAGTTCTTC; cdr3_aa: CASSLVRLAGTNEQFF
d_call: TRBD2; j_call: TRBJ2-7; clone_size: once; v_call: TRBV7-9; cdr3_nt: TGTGCCAGCAGCTTAGGAAGCGGGAGATCCTATAAGCAGTACTTC; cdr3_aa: CASSLGSGRSYKQYF
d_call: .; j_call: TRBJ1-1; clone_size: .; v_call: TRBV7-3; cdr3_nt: TGTGCCAGCAGCTTACAGGGGCCTCTCGGCACTGAAGCTTTCTTT; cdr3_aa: CASSLQGPLGTEAFF
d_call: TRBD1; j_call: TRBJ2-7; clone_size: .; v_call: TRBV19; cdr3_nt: TGTGCCAGTAGTTTCCTCCGGGACAGACCCTACGAGCAGTACTTC; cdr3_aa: CASSFLRDRPYEQYF
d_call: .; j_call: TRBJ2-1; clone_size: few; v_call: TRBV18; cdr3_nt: TGTGCCAGCTCACCGGCGGGACCTTCCTACAATGAGCAGTTCTTC; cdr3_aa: CASSPAGPSYNEQFF
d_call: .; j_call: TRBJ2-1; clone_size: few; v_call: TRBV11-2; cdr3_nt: TGTGCCAGCAGCTCGACAGGCTACTACAATGAGCAGTTCTTC; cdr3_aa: CASSSTGYYNEQFF
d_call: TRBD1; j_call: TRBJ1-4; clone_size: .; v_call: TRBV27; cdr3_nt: TGTGCCAGCAGTTTACCCCGGGACAGGGAGGAAAAACTGTTTTTT; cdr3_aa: CASSLPRDREEKLFF
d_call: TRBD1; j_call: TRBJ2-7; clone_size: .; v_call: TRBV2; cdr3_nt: TGTGCCAGCAGTGAGCTGACAGGGATCTCCCTCGAGCAGTACTTC; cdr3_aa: CASSELTGISLEQYF
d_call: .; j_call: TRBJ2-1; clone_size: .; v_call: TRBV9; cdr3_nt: TGTGCCAGCAGCGTAGCAGGGAGCGATGAGCAGTTCTTC; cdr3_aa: CASSVAGSDEQFF
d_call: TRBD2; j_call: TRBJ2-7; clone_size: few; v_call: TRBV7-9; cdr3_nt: TGTGCCAGCAGTATTCGGGAGGGCCCAGCCTACGAGCAGTACTTC; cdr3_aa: CASSIREGPAYEQYF
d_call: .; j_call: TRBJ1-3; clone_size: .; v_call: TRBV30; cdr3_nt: TGTGCCTGGAGTGTAACAGGGAACCCTGGAAACACCATATATTTT; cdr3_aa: CAWSVTGNPGNTIYF
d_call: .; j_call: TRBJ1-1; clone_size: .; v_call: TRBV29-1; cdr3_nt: TGCAGCGTTGAAGACAGTCTGAACACTGAAGCTTTCTTT; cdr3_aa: CSVEDSLNTEAFF
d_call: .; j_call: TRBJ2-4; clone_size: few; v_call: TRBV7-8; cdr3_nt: TGTGCCAGCAGCCTCGTGGGCGGAGGGGGAGCCAAAAACATTCAGTACTTC; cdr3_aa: CASSLVGGGGAKNIQYF
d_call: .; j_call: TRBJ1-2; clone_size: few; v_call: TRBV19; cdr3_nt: TGTGCCAGTAGTCCCGGGACACAACCCGGCGCCTTC; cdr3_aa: CASSPGTQPGAF
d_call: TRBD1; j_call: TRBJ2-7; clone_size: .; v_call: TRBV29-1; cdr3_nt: TGCAGCGTCAAACTTGGACAGGGACCACCCTACGAGCAGTACTTC; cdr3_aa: CSVKLGQGPPYEQYF
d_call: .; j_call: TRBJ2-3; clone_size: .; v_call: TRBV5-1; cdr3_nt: TGCGCCAGCAGCTTGGGATCTAGCGGCACAGATACGCAGTATTTT; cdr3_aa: CASSLGSSGTDTQYF
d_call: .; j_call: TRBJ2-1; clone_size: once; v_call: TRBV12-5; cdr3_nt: TGTGCTAGTGGTTTGGCGCCGGGTGTCTACAATGAGCAGTTCTTC; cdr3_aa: CASGLAPGVYNEQFF
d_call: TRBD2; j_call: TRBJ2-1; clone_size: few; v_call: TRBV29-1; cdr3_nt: TGCAGCGCAAGTATGACTAGCGGGAGGGCCCTGGACAATGAGCAGTTCTTC; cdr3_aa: CSASMTSGRALDNEQFF
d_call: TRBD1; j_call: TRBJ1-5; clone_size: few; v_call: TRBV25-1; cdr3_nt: TGTGCCAGCAGTGGGGACAGGGAATATCAGCCCCAGCATTTT; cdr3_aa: CASSGDREYQPQHF
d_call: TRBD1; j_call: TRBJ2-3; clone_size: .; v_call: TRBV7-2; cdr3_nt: TGTGCCAGCAGCGTCGACAGGGCCGCAGATACGCAGTATTTT; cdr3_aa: CASSVDRAADTQYF
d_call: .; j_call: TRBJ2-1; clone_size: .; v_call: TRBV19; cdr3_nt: TGTGCCAGTTTCTTCGGGAATGAGCAGTTCTTC; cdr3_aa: CASFFGNEQFF
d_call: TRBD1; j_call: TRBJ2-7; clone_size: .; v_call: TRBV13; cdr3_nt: TGTGCCAGCAGCGCGGACAGGAGCTACGAGCAGTACTTC; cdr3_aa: CASSADRSYEQYF
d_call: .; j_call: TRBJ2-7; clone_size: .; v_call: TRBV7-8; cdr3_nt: TGTGCCAGCAGCTTAGAAGGGCGTCTCTTCTACGAGCAGTACTTC; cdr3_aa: CASSLEGRLFYEQYF
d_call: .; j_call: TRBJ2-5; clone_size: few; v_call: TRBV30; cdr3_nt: TGTGCCTGGAGTCGCCGGGAAGAGACCCAGTACTTC; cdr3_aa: CAWSRREETQYF
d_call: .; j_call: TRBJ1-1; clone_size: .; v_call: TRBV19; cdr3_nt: TGTGCCAGTAGTATTCAGCTCCTGACTGAAGCTTTCTTT; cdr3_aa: CASSIQLLTEAFF